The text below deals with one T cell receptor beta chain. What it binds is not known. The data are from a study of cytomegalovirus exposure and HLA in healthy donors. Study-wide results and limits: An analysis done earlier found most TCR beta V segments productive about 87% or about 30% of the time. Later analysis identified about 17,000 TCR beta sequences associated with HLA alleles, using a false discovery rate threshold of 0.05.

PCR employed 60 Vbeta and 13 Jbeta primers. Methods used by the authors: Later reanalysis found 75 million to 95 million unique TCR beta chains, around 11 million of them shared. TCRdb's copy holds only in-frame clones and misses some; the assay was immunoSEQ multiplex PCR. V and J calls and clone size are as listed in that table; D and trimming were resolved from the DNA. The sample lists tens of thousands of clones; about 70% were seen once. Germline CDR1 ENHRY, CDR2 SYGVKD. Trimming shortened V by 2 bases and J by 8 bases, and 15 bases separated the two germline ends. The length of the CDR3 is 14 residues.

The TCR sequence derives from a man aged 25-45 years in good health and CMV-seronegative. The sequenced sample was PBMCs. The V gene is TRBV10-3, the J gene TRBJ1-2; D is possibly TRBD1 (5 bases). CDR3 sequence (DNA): TGTGCCATCAGTGAGAACGCAGGGCGGCAAGGCTACACCTTC. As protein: CAISENAGRQGYTF.